Following are 20 T cell receptor beta chains from one sample sequenced in a study of blood T cell repertoires in COVID-19. The method was immunoSEQ multiplex PCR; TCRdb's version includes in-frame clones alone and lacks a portion of them. In the table there are 250,000 or so clones, about 91% of which are singletons. The sequencing input was PBMCs or T cells enriched from blood (not recorded which). The receptors were sampled from a man aged 40-55 years who had been exposed to COVID-19.

DNA for the CDR3: TGCGCCAGCAGCTTGTCTGGCCGAGAGGCGGAGACCCAGTACTTC. Translating gives CASSLSGREAETQYF. The chain employs TRBV5-1 and TRBJ2-5; D gene unclear. Between the trimmed V and J ends, which lost 1 base and 5 bases, there was a span of 15 bases. CDR3 length: 15 amino acids. Germline values: CDR1 SGHRS, CDR2 YFSETQ.

In its sample, this clone was seen once. The chain has TRBV4-3 and TRBJ1-2; 7 bases are a match to TRBD1. The CDR3 has 14 amino acids. V gave up 6 bases and J gave up 8 bases; unmatched junction bases: 12. Germline-derived CDR1 and CDR2 are LGHNA and YSLEER. CDR3: CASSLRQGYGGYTF. The DNA for the CDR3 is TGCGCCAGCAGTCTTCGACAGGGCTATGGGGGCTACACCTTC.

V is TRBV3-1 (or the pseudogene TRBV3-2) and J is TRBJ1-5; the match to TRBD1 covers 8 bases. This CDR3 region has 17 residues. After removal of 0 bases from V and 4 bases from J, the junction contained 8 bases not matched to a gene. The germline gives CDR1 LGHDT, CDR2 YNNKEL (reference sequence). The CDR3 sequence is CASSQDGRGLINQPQHF. CDR3 DNA sequence: TGTGCCAGCAGCCAAGATGGCAGGGGGCTTATTAATCAGCCCCAGCATTTT.

The CDR3 DNA reads TGTGCCAGCAGCTCGAATAGCGGGAGTTCGGTCACCGGGGAGCTGTTTTTT. Its translation is CASSSNSGSSVTGELFF. The chain joins TRBV7-9 to TRBJ2-2; TRBD2 matches at 9 bases. V trimming: 4 bases; J trimming: 4 bases; junction bases outside the gene matches: 10. CDR1 is SEHNR and CDR2 is FQNEAQ in the germline V gene (reference sequence). The CDR3 is 17 amino acids. The complete variable domain, with remaining parts taken from reference TRBV7-9 and TRBJ2-2, reads DTGVSQNPRHKITKRGQNVTFRCDPISEHNRLYWYRQTLGQGPEFLTYFQNEAQLEKSRLLSDRFSAERPKGSFSTLEIQRTEQGDSAMYLCASSSNSGSSVTGELFFGEGSRLTVL.

This clone has a handful of counts. This chain uses TRBV28 with TRBJ2-2, with a tentative D call TRBD2 (6 bases). CDR1 is MDHEN and CDR2 is SYDVKM in the germline V gene. V lost 6 bases and J lost 7, with 15 bases in between. The CDR3 length is 14 residues. CDR3 nucleotides: TGTGCCAGCAGAACAGAGCGGGCTCTCGGGGAGCTGTTTTTT. Protein product: CASRTERALGELFF.

The chain joins TRBV5-4 to TRBJ1-3; D possibly corresponds to TRBD1 (6 bases). V lost 6 bases and J 0 bases, leaving 13 bases between the germline ends. Germline loops: CDR1 SGHNT, CDR2 YYREEE (reference sequence). This CDR3 is 15 amino acids long. CDR3 amino acids: CASTPDRYSGNTIYF. CDR3 DNA: TGTGCCAGCACCCCAGACAGGTACTCTGGAAACACCATATATTTT.

The V and J genes are TRBV7-9 and TRBJ2-1, with D possibly matching TRBD1 (5 bases). This CDR3 comprises 15 residues. V was pared by 5 bases and J by 7 bases, with 18 bases between. Germline V gene lookup returns CDR1 SEHNR and CDR2 FQNEAQ (reference sequence). The CDR3 bases are TGTGCCAGCAGCCCCCAGGGTTCCAGGACGAATGAGCAGTTCTTC. This codes for CASSPQGSRTNEQFF.

This chain connects TRBV28 to TRBJ1-3, with a possible D match to TRBD1 (5 bases). The V end was cut by 4 bases, the J end by 0 bases, with 19 bases between. From germline, CDR1 is MDHEN and CDR2 SYDVKM. There are 18 residues in the CDR3. The CDR3 loop is CASSSHIILTVSGNTIYF. CDR3 DNA: TGTGCCAGCAGTTCCCACATAATATTGACAGTCTCTGGAAACACCATATATTTT.

About this clone itself: A clone one base away is much larger, so this may be a read error. The chain combines TRBV28 with TRBJ1-5, with TRBD1 as a possible D gene (6 bases). The CDR3 consists of 13 residues. The germline V gene has CDR1 MDHEN and CDR2 SYDVKM. Trimming stripped 5 bases from V and 4 bases from J, with 9 bases between. The CDR3 DNA is TGTGCCAGCAGTGGACAGATAAATCAGCCCCAGCATTTT. Amino acid sequence: CASSGQINQPQHF.

J is TRBJ2-7 and V is TRBV4-2; 9 nucleotides align to TRBD2. Germline values: CDR1 LGHNA, CDR2 YNFKEQ. This CDR3 is 17 amino acids long. V shed 0 bases and J 0 bases; nucleotides not matched to a gene: 6. Written as DNA, the CDR3 is TGTGCCAGCAGCCAAGATTTGCGACTAGCGGACTCCTACGAGCAGTACTTC. It specifies CASSQDLRLADSYEQYF.

The CDR3 bases are TGTGCCGCTTCTGTCTCGGGCAATCAGCCCCAGCATTTT. Its translation is CAASVSGNQPQHF. The gene calls are TRBV28 and TRBJ1-5; D gene unclear. Trimming shortened V by 11 bases and J by 2 bases, and 13 bases separated the two germline ends. In germline, CDR1 is MDHEN, CDR2 SYDVKM. This CDR3 comprises 13 residues.

The V and J genes are TRBV7-3 and TRBJ2-5, with D tentatively TRBD1 (6 bases). The germline V and J ends were trimmed by 6 bases and 0 bases, with 14 bases remaining between them. The CDR3 runs 15 residues. The germline V gene encodes CDR1 SGHTA and CDR2 FQGTGA. CDR3 residues: CASRPEQGDQETQYF. The DNA for the CDR3 is TGTGCCAGCAGGCCGGAACAGGGTGACCAAGAGACCCAGTACTTC.

V and J are TRBV27 and TRBJ2-7, with 7 bases aligning to TRBD1. With V trimmed by 4 bases and J by 3 bases, 6 bases remained unmatched. Germline V CDR1 and CDR2: MNHEY, SMNVEV (reference sequence). The CDR3 contains 14 residues. The CDR3 DNA follows: TGTGCCAGCAGTTCGACAGGGCATATCTACGAGCAGTACTTC. It codes for CASSSTGHIYEQYF.

This sequence joins TRBV2 and TRBJ1-1, with D possibly being TRBD1 (5 bases). The CDR3 is 13 residues long. The germline gives CDR1 SNHLY, CDR2 FYNNEI. Trimming shortened V by 5 bases and J by 0 bases, and 7 bases separated the two germline ends. The CDR3 loop reads CASSQDMNTEAFF. CDR3 sequence (DNA): TGTGCCAGCAGTCAGGACATGAACACTGAAGCTTTCTTT.

V gene TRBV24-1 combines with J gene TRBJ2-5, with a possible D match to TRBD1 (7 bases). Germline CDR1 KGHDR, CDR2 SFDVKD. V dropped 0 bases and J dropped 5 bases, with 12 bases sitting between them. The CDR3 runs to 15 residues. CDR3 sequence (DNA): TGTGCCACCAGTGATTTGGGAGGGGGCCTGGAGACCCAGTACTTC. Its protein product is CATSDLGGGLETQYF.

V and J are TRBV27 and TRBJ2-7, with D possibly TRBD1 on 5 matching bases. Trimming took off 6 bases at V and 3 bases at J, with 18 bases between the two ends. The CDR3 extends over 15 amino acids. Germline V CDR1 and CDR2: MNHEY, SMNVEV (reference sequence). The CDR3 region is CASSSMAGFIYEQYF. CDR3 DNA: TGTGCCAGCAGCTCTATGGCAGGGTTCATCTACGAGCAGTACTTC.

The CDR3 spells CAWSVRYRGNNQPQHF. CDR3 DNA: TGTGCCTGGAGTGTAAGGTACCGGGGAAACAATCAGCCCCAGCATTTT. The chain links TRBV30 to TRBJ1-5; the D is unclear. V gave up 0 bases and J gave up 3 bases, with 15 bases separating them. The V gene's germline CDR1 is GTSNPN and CDR2 SVGIG (reference sequence). The length of the CDR3 is 16 residues.

V gene TRBV30 combines with J gene TRBJ2-5, with D perhaps TRBD1 (5 bases). Germline CDR1 is GTSNPN and CDR2 is SVGIG (reference sequence). V lost 3 bases to trimming and J lost 1 base, with 18 bases between them. The CDR3 sequence is 16 residues long. CDR3 bases: TGTGCCTGGAGGGCATCCCCTCGACAGTTCCAAGAGACCCAGTACTTC. Its translation is CAWRASPRQFQETQYF.

CDR3 protein: CSGSDRDQETQYF. The CDR3 nucleotides read TGCAGCGGCTCCGACAGGGACCAAGAGACCCAGTACTTC. The chain links TRBV29-1 to TRBJ2-5, with 7 positions matching TRBD1. This CDR3 spans 13 amino acids. CDR1 is SQVTM and CDR2 is ANQGSEA in the germline V gene. The junction had 5 bases not matched to a gene; V was cut back by 7 bases and J by 0 bases. The full variable domain, in which reference TRBV29-1 and TRBJ2-5 provide the parts outside the CDR3, is SAVISQKPSRDICQRGTSLTIQCQVDSQVTMMFWYRQQPGQSLTLIATANQGSEATYESGFVIDKFPISRPNLTFSTLTVSNMSPEDSSIYLCSGSDRDQETQYFGPGTRLLVL.

This clone has just a few counts. The chain combines TRBV18 with TRBJ1-1; no firm D call. From germline, CDR1 is KGHSH and CDR2 LQKENI. Trimming cost V 1 base and J 5 bases, with 11 bases left between them. This CDR3 region has 14 residues. CDR3 protein: CASSPQTRQTEAFF. The DNA for the CDR3 is TGTGCCAGCTCACCACAGACAAGACAAACTGAAGCTTTCTTT.